What follows is one TCR beta chain and its context. The trim removed 2 bases at V and 7 bases at J, leaving 4 bases unmatched. The germline gives CDR1 LNHDA, CDR2 SQIVND (reference sequence). The CDR3 is made up of 13 amino acids. This sample was included in a study of blood T cell repertoires in COVID-19. Sequenced by immunoSEQ multiplex PCR; TCRdb stores in-frame clones only, minus some. The sample holds fewer than 35,000 clones, 90% seen once. The rearrangement uses TRBV19 and TRBJ1-1, with 7 nucleotides matching TRBD1. Sequenced: peripheral blood. The TCR sequence derives from a human donor in a cohort sampled during active COVID-19. CDR3 region: CASSIRDRGEAFF. DNA of the CDR3: TGTGCCAGTAGTATACGGGACAGAGGTGAAGCTTTCTTT.